The 19 T cell receptor beta chains in this list originate from one sample, sequenced in a study of identical twins. TCRdb fed the 5' RACE reads into MiXCR, producing one record per CDR3 protein. The table has some 760,000 distinct CDR3 sequences, roughly 18% seen once. A further study also used this sample, focusing on T cells expressing NK-cell markers.

What was sequenced was PBMCs. The receptors shown here come from a woman under 30 in good health.

This chain uses TRBV10-3 with TRBJ2-1; 10 bases line up with TRBD2. Germline V gene data show CDR1 as ENHRY and CDR2 as SYGVKD. The CDR3 is 16 residues long. V lost 2 bases to trimming and J lost 6 bases; unmatched junction nucleotides: 7. The CDR3 is CAISERSGREGNEQFF. CDR3 nucleotide sequence: TGTGCCATCAGTGAGAGGAGCGGGAGGGAGGGCAATGAGCAGTTCTTC.

This clonotype came up a few times. The chain has TRBV4-3 and TRBJ2-7; 7 nucleotides line up with TRBD2. This CDR3 is 15 amino acids long. CDR1 LGHNA and CDR2 YSLEER come from the germline V gene. Trimming cost V 0 bases and J 3 bases; bases outside gene matches: 5. The CDR3 spells CASSQDSSGYYEQYF. The CDR3 DNA reads as TGCGCCAGCAGCCAAGATTCTAGCGGATACTACGAGCAGTACTTC.

The rearrangement joins TRBV24-1 to TRBJ2-1, with a weak D call TRBD2 (5 bases). Germline assignment: CDR1 KGHDR and CDR2 SFDVKD. The V end was cut by 4 bases, the J end by 7 bases, with 16 bases between. This CDR3 is 15 amino acids long. CDR3 bases: TGTGCCACCAGTGACCCAACTAGTTCCGTAAATGAGCAGTTCTTC. Residues: CATSDPTSSVNEQFF.

The genes are TRBV20-1 and TRBJ2-3; 10 bases agree with TRBD2. The V and J ends lost 6 bases and 0 bases, in that order; junction bases with no gene match: 6. There are 15 residues in the CDR3. Germline V gives CDR1 DFQATT, CDR2 SNEGSKA (reference sequence). Here the CDR3 reads CSAVTSGFSTDTQYF. The CDR3 DNA reads TGCAGTGCGGTGACTAGCGGGTTTAGCACAGATACGCAGTATTTT.

The chain combines TRBV5-1 with TRBJ2-7, with D possibly being TRBD1 (6 bases). The CDR3 length is 15 residues. V dropped 0 bases and J dropped 2 bases, with 12 bases sitting between them. CDR1 and CDR2 (germline): SGHRS, YFSETQ. The CDR3 region has the DNA TGCGCCAGCAGCTTGGGGACAGAACCAACCTACGAGCAGTACTTC. Its protein is CASSLGTEPTYEQYF. Variable domain in full (rest from reference TRBV5-1 and TRBJ2-7): KAGVTQTPRYLIKTRGQQVTLSCSPISGHRSVSWYQQTPGQGLQFLFEYFSETQRNKGNFPGRFSGRQFSNSRSEMNVSTLELGDSALYLCASSLGTEPTYEQYFGPGTRLTVT.

The chain is built from TRBV2 and TRBJ2-5, with 9 bases lining up with TRBD2. V shed 8 bases and J 7 bases; nucleotides not matched to a gene: 20. This CDR3 is built from 17 residues. CDR1 is SNHLY and CDR2 is FYNNEI in the germline V gene. The CDR3, as DNA: TGTGCCAGCTCCCCTCTGATGGGTAGCGGGAGCAGCATGACCCAGTACTTC. This sequence encodes CASSPLMGSGSSMTQYF.

The chain joins TRBV20-1 to TRBJ2-5; 9 bases fit TRBD2. CDR1 is DFQATT, CDR2 SNEGSKA, per germline (reference sequence). This CDR3 has 14 amino acids. V dropped 3 bases and J dropped 4; count of bases not matched to a gene: 6. The DNA of the CDR3 is TGCAGTGCTAGTTACCTAGCGGGGAGAGAGACCCAGTACTTC. This encodes CSASYLAGRETQYF.

This rearrangement joins TRBV6-2 or TRBV6-3 to TRBJ1-1; a weak D match, TRBD1 (6 bases). V was cut by 8 bases and J by 6 bases, with 13 bases left in between. The length of the CDR3 is 12 residues. Germline assignment: CDR1 MNHEY and CDR2 SVGEGT. The CDR3 is CASQGQGPEAFF. For the CDR3, the DNA is TGTGCCAGCCAGGGGCAGGGTCCTGAAGCTTTCTTT.

This clonotype has just a few counts. This chain connects TRBV12-3 or TRBV12-4 to TRBJ2-1; maybe TRBD2 (7 bases). Trimming took 11 bases from V and 8 from J, leaving 13 bases between them. There are 11 residues in the CDR3. For the CDR3, the DNA is TGTGCCGCAAAGGGGGGGTATGAGCAGTTCTTC. This sequence encodes CAAKGGYEQFF.

The sample holds many counts of this clonotype. The V call is TRBV12-3 or TRBV12-4, the J call TRBJ2-5, with no clear D. V was trimmed by 6 bases and J by 5 bases, leaving 10 bases between them. The CDR3 length is 12 residues. The CDR3, as DNA: TGTGCCAGCAGCCCTTCGAGGGAGACCCAGTACTTC. Translating gives CASSPSRETQYF.

There are a few counts of this clonotype. V gene TRBV7-2 combines with J gene TRBJ2-1, with TRBD2 identical over 11 bases. Germline trimming cut 6 bases from V and 9 bases from J; bases unmatched to any gene: 10. This CDR3 spans 15 amino acids. From germline, CDR1 is SGHTA and CDR2 FQGNSA. CDR3 in amino acids: CASSRDLAGGVEQFF. The CDR3 DNA reads TGTGCCAGCAGTCGAGATCTAGCGGGGGGTGTTGAGCAGTTCTTC.

The J gene is TRBJ1-5, the V gene TRBV30; D gene uncertain. The length of the CDR3 is 14 residues. V was clipped by 1 base and J by 1 base, with 8 bases between them. CDR1 and CDR2 from the germline V gene are GTSNPN and SVGIG (reference sequence). The CDR3 reads CAWSGSLSNQPQHF. The CDR3 DNA reads as TGTGCCTGGAGTGGGAGCCTGAGCAATCAGCCCCAGCATTTT.

J is TRBJ2-5 and V is TRBV7-6; perhaps TRBD2 as D (6 bases). Germline V gene sequence: CDR1 SGHVS, CDR2 FNYEAQ. Trimming took off 5 bases at V and 2 bases at J, with 12 bases between the two ends. The CDR3 contains 14 residues. As DNA, the CDR3 is TGTGCCAGCAGCATCGGACGGGGGCAAGAGACCCAGTACTTC. Residues: CASSIGRGQETQYF.

The genes are TRBV4-3 and TRBJ2-3; D not resolved. V was clipped by 1 base and J by 0 bases, with 8 bases between them. The length of the CDR3 is 15 residues. Germline V gene sequence: CDR1 LGHNA, CDR2 YSLEER. CDR3 sequence reads: CASSQVKASTDTQYF. The DNA of the CDR3 is TGCGCCAGCAGCCAAGTGAAGGCGAGCACAGATACGCAGTATTTT.

This clonotype was recorded a few times. The chain links TRBV20-1 to TRBJ2-3, with 13 bases fitting TRBD2. The V gene end was trimmed by 5 bases and the J gene end by 6 bases; junction bases not matched to a gene: 8. This CDR3 comprises 15 residues. From germline, CDR1 is DFQATT and CDR2 SNEGSKA (reference sequence). CDR3 in DNA: TGCAGTGCTTTACTAGCGGGAGGGCAGAGGGATACGCAGTATTTT. It specifies CSALLAGGQRDTQYF.

This rearrangement joins TRBV5-1 to TRBJ2-1, with a possible D match to TRBD1 (5 bases). The CDR3 totals 13 residues. The V gene's germline CDR1 is SGHRS and CDR2 YFSETQ. Trimming pared 5 bases from V and 4 bases from J, leaving 10 bases between. CDR3 residues: CASRETAYNEQFF. CDR3 in DNA: TGCGCCAGCAGGGAGACAGCATACAATGAGCAGTTCTTC. The variable domain in full, with the rest retrieved from reference TRBV5-1 and TRBJ2-1, is KAGVTQTPRYLIKTRGQQVTLSCSPISGHRSVSWYQQTPGQGLQFLFEYFSETQRNKGNFPGRFSGRQFSNSRSEMNVSTLELGDSALYLCASRETAYNEQFFGPGTRLTVL.

V is TRBV27 and J is TRBJ2-5, with D possibly TRBD1 on 6 matching bases. The germline CDR1 and CDR2 sequences are MNHEY and SMNVEV (reference sequence). Between the trimmed V and J ends, which lost 6 bases and 1 base, there was a span of 9 bases. The CDR3 has 13 residues. The CDR3 region is CASSGQFQETQYF. For the CDR3, the DNA is TGTGCCAGCAGCGGACAGTTCCAAGAGACCCAGTACTTC.

This clonotype was picked up a small number of times. This sequence joins TRBV20-1 and TRBJ1-2; D might be TRBD1 (5 bases). Germline V CDR1 and CDR2: DFQATT, SNEGSKA (reference sequence). The CDR3 extends over 14 amino acids. The V end lost 4 bases, the J end lost 0 bases, and 12 bases lay between the germline ends. This CDR3 is CSATGATANYGYTF. The CDR3 nucleotides read TGCAGTGCTACCGGGGCGACCGCTAACTATGGCTACACCTTC.

This clonotype has a handful of counts. The chain has TRBV20-1 and TRBJ2-7, with D uncertain. V dropped 1 base and J dropped 0 bases, with 7 bases sitting between them. Germline CDR1 is DFQATT and CDR2 is SNEGSKA (reference sequence). The CDR3 length is 13 residues. DNA of the CDR3: TGCAGTGCTAGAGTTTTAAGCTCCTACGAGCAGTACTTC. It specifies CSARVLSSYEQYF.